This T cell receptor (beta chain) derives from a study of T cell repertoires in cytomegalovirus infection. About the research overall: Used in the study were CMV epitopes, some recently identified and HLA-C-restricted, others well-studied and HLA-B-restricted. Both a matching HLA type and CMV infection were indicated by public TCR beta signatures.

On this clonotype itself: Its specificity is unknown.

One entry per CDR3 protein, called by TCRdb with MiXCR from the reads. In the table there are about 900,000 distinct CDR3 sequences, around 32% of which are singletons. Trimming took 3 bases from V and 0 from J; bases not matched to a gene: 6. Per the germline V gene, CDR1 is SNHLY and CDR2 is FYNNEI. The CDR3 is made up of 18 amino acids. This TCR was sampled from a human donor in good health (CMV status not recorded). Some clones in this sample may be carry-over from other donors' samples. V and J are TRBV2 and TRBJ2-1; 12 bases align to TRBD2. The sequencing here drew on cultured CD8+ T cells from PBMCs, taken from culture after CMV antigen stimulation. In DNA, the CDR3 is TGTGCCAGCAGTGAGGGACTAGCGGGCCCAAGCTCCTACAATGAGCAGTTCTTC. This encodes CASSEGLAGPSSYNEQFF.